This entry features one T cell receptor beta chain sequence. Its specificity is unknown. Germline trimming cut 3 bases from V and 4 bases from J; bases unmatched to any gene: 12. The V gene's germline CDR1 is LGHNA and CDR2 YSLEER. The CDR3 covers 17 residues. A 5'RACE template-switching step, the method used to make TCR cDNA, added a universal primer site and UMIs. Each CDR3 protein gets one entry after TCRdb re-called the 5' RACE reads with MiXCR. The table has around 610,000 distinct CDR3 sequences, roughly 13% seen once. The data originate from a study of T cells after yellow fever vaccination. About the study: With SMART-Seq v4 Ultra Low Input, the fractions containing low cell numbers were prepared.

Regarding the study as a whole: CD4 and CD8 compartments shared a small share of clonotypes.

The receptor was isolated from a man aged 25 to 40 who received the YFV17D yellow fever vaccine. This rearrangement joins TRBV4-3 to TRBJ2-1; 7 positions match TRBD2. The sequences come from PBMCs, collected on the day of the yellow fever booster vaccination. The CDR3 DNA is TGCGCCAGCAGCCACGACCCTCCGGGACTACCTTACAATGAGCAGTTCTTC. Encoded protein: CASSHDPPGLPYNEQFF.